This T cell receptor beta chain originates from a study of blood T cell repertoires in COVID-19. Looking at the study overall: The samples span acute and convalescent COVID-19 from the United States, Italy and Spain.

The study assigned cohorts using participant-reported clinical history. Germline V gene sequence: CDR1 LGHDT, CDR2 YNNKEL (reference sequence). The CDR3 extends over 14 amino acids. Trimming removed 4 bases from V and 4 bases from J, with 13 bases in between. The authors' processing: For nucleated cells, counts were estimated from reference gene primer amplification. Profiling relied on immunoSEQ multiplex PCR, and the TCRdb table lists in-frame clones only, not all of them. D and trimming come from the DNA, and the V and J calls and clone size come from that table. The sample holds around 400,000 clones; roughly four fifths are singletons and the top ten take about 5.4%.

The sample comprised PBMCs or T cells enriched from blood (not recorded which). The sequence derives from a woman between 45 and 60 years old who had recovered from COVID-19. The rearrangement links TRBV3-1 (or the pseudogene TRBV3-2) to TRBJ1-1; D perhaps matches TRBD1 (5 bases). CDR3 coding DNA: TGTGCCAGCAGCCCCACAGGTGGCGGCACTGAAGCTTTCTTT. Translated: CASSPTGGGTEAFF.